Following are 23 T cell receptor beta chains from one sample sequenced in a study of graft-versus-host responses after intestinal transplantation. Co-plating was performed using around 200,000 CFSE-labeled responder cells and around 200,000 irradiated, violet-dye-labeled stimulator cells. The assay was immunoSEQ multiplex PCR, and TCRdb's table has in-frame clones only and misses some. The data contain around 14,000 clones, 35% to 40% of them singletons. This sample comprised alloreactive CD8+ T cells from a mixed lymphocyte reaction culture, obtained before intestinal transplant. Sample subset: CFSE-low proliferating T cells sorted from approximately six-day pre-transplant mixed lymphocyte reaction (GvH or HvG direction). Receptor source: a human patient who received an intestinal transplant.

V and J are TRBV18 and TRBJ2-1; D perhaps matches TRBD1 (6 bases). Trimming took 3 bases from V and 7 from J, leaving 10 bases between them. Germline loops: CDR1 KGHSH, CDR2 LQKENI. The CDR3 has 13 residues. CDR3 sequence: CASSPVDSNEQFF. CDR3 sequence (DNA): TGTGCCAGCTCACCGGTGGACAGTAATGAGCAGTTCTTC.

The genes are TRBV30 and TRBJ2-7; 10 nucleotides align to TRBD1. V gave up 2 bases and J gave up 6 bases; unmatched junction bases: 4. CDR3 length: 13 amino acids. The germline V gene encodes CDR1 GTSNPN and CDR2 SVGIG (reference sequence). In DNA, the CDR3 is TGTGCCTGGAGTATCGGACAGGGGGTCGAGCAGTACTTC. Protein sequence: CAWSIGQGVEQYF.

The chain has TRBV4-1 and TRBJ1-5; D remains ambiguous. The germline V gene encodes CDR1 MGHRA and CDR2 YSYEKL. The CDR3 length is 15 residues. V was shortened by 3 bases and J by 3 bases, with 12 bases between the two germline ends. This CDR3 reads CASSQRVQYNQPQHF. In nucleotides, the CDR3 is TGCGCCAGCAGCCAGAGGGTGCAGTACAATCAGCCCCAGCATTTT.

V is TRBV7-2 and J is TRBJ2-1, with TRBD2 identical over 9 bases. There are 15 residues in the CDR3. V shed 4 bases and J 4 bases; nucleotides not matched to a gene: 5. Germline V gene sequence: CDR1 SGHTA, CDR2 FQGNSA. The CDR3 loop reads CASSSLAGEYNEQFF. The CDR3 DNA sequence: TGTGCCAGCAGCTCGTTAGCGGGGGAGTACAATGAGCAGTTCTTC. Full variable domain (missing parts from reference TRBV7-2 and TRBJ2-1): GAGVSQSPSNKVTEKGKDVELRCDPISGHTALYWYRQSLGQGLEFLIYFQGNSAPDKSGLPSDRFSAERTGGSVSTLTIQRTQQEDSAVYLCASSSLAGEYNEQFFGPGTRLTVL.

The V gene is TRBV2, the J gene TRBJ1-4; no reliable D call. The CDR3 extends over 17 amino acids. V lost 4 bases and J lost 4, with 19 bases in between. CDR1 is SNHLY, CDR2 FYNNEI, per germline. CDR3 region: CASSVWFVRRLNEKLFF. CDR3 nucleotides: TGTGCCAGCAGTGTTTGGTTCGTCCGGAGACTTAATGAAAAACTGTTTTTT.

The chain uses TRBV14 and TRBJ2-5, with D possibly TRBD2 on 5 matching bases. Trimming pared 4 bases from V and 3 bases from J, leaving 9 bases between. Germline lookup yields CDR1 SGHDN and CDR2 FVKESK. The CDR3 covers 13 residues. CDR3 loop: CASSPIGEETQYF. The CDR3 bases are TGTGCCAGCAGCCCCATCGGGGAAGAGACCCAGTACTTC. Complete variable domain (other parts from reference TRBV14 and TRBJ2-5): EAGVTQFPSHSVIEKGQTVTLRCDPISGHDNLYWYRRVMGKEIKFLLHFVKESKQDESGMPNNRFLAERTGGTYSTLKVQPAELEDSGVYFCASSPIGEETQYFGPGTRLLVL.

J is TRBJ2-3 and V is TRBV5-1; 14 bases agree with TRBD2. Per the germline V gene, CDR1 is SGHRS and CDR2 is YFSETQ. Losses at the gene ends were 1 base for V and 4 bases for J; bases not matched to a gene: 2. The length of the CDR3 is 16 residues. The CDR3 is CASSLRLAGGPDTQYF. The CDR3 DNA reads TGCGCCAGCAGCTTGCGACTAGCGGGAGGGCCAGATACGCAGTATTTT. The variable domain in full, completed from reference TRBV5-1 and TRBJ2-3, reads KAGVTQTPRYLIKTRGQQVTLSCSPISGHRSVSWYQQTPGQGLQFLFEYFSETQRNKGNFPGRFSGRQFSNSRSEMNVSTLELGDSALYLCASSLRLAGGPDTQYFGPGTRLTVL.

CDR3 DNA sequence: TGTGCCAGCAGCGAAACTAGCGGAGCGACAGATACGCAGTATTTT. This translates into CASSETSGATDTQYF. The chain has TRBV7-9 and TRBJ2-3; TRBD2 agrees at 8 bases. This CDR3 has 15 amino acids. The germline gives CDR1 SEHNR, CDR2 FQNEAQ (reference sequence). V dropped 5 bases and J dropped 3; count of bases not matched to a gene: 7.

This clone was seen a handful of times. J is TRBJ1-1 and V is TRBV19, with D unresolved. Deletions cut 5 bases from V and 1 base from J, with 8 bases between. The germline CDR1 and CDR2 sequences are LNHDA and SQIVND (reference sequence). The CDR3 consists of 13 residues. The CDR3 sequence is CASSASQNTEAFF. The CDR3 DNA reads TGTGCCAGTAGTGCGTCGCAGAACACTGAAGCTTTCTTT.

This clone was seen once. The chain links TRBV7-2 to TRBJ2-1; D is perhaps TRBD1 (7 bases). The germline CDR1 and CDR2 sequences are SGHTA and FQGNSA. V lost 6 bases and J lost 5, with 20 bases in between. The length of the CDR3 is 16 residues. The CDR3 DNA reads TGTGCCAGCAGGGAGGGGGCGGGGCCCGCAAACAATGAGCAGTTCTTC. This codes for CASREGAGPANNEQFF. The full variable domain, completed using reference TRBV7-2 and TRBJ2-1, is GAGVSQSPSNKVTEKGKDVELRCDPISGHTALYWYRQSLGQGLEFLIYFQGNSAPDKSGLPSDRFSAERTGGSVSTLTIQRTQQEDSAVYLCASREGAGPANNEQFFGPGTRLTVL.

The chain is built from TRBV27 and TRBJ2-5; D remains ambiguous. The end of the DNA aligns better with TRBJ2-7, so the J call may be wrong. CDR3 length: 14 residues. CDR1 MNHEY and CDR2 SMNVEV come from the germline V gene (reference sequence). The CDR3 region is CASSSSSSLYEQYF. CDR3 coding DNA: TGTGCCAGCAGTTCGTCCTCGAGTCTCTACGAGCAGTACTTC.

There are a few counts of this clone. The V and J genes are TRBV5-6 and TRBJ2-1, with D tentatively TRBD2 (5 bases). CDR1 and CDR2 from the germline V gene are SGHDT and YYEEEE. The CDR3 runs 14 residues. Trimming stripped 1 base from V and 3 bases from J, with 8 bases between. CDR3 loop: CASSLTGNYNEQFF. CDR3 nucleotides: TGTGCCAGCAGCTTGACCGGGAACTACAATGAGCAGTTCTTC.

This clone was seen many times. The CDR3 nucleotides read TGCGCCAGCAGCCAAGATGGCCCCCTTCCGGCCGACAACGAGCAGTACTTC. As protein: CASSQDGPLPADNEQYF. The chain couples TRBV4-1 to TRBJ2-7; D unclear. This CDR3 has 17 amino acids. V was clipped by 0 bases and J by 5 bases, with 20 bases between them. Germline V lookup: CDR1 MGHRA, CDR2 YSYEKL.

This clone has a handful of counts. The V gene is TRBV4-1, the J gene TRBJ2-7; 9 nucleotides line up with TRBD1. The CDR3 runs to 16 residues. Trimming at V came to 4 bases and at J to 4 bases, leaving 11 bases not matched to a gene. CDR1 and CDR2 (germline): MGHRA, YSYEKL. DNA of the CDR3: TGCGCCAGCAGCCCAGCCTGGGACAGGGCAGCGTACGAGCAGTACTTC. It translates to CASSPAWDRAAYEQYF.

This CDR3 is CASSIGLAGTEQFF. The CDR3 nucleotides are TGTGCCAGCAGCATTGGACTAGCGGGAACTGAGCAGTTCTTC. This chain joins TRBV5-5 and TRBJ2-1, with TRBD2 matching over 12 bases. Losses at the gene ends were 4 bases for V and 9 bases for J; bases not matched to a gene: 5. From germline, CDR1 is SGHKS and CDR2 YYEKEE (reference sequence). The CDR3 has 14 amino acids. Full variable domain (missing parts from reference TRBV5-5 and TRBJ2-1): DAGVTQSPTHLIKTRGQQVTLRCSPISGHKSVSWYQQVLGQGPQFIFQYYEKEERGRGNFPDRFSARQFPNYSSELNVNALLLGDSALYLCASSIGLAGTEQFFGPGTRLTVL.

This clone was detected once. CDR3 sequence (DNA): TGTGCCAGCCGAGGGGTGGGGACTCCCTACGAGCAGTACTTC. Translating gives CASRGVGTPYEQYF. V gene TRBV27 combines with J gene TRBJ2-7; possibly TRBD2 for D (6 bases). The CDR3 loop spans 14 amino acids. Germline V gene sequence: CDR1 MNHEY, CDR2 SMNVEV (reference sequence). Trimming removed 8 bases from V and 2 bases from J, with 16 bases in between.

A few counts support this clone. CDR3 in amino acids: CASSLRELTTRYEQYF. The CDR3 coding sequence is TGTGCCAGCAGCTTGCGTGAGTTGACTACTCGCTACGAGCAGTACTTC. V gene TRBV7-8 combines with J gene TRBJ2-7; tentatively, D is TRBD2 (5 bases). Trimming shortened V by 3 bases and J by 3 bases, and 18 bases separated the two germline ends. CDR1 is SGHVS and CDR2 is FQNEAQ in the germline V gene. The CDR3 sequence is 16 residues long.

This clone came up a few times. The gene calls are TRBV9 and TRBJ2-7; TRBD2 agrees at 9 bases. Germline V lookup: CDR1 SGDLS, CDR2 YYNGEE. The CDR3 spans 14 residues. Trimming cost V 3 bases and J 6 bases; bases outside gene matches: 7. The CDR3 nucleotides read TGTGCCAGCAGCGCCGGGACTAGCTATGGCGAGCAGTACTTC. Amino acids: CASSAGTSYGEQYF.

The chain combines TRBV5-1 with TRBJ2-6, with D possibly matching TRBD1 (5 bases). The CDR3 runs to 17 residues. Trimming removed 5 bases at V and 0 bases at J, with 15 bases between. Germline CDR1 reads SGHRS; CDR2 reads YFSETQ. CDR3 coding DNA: TGCGCCAGCAGAGGACACTTCTTCAGCTCTGGGGCCAACGTCCTGACTTTC. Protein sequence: CASRGHFFSSGANVLTF.

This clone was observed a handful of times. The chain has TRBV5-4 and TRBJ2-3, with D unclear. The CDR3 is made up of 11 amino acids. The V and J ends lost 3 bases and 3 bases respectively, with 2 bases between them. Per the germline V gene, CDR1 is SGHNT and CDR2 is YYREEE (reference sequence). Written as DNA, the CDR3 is TGTGCCAGCAGCTCGACAGATACGCAGTATTTT. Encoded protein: CASSSTDTQYF.

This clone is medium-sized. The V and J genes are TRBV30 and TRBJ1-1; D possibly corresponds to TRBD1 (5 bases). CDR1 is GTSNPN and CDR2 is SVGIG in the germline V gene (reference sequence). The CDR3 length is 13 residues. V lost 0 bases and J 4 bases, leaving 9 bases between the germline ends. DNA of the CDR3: TGTGCCTGGAGTGTCTGGGGCGGCACTGAAGCTTTCTTT. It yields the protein CAWSVWGGTEAFF.

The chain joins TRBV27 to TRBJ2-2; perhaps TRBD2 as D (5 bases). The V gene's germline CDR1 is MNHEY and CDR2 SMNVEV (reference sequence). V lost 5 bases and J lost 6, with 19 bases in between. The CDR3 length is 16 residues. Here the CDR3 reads CASSRAEEIGAGELFF. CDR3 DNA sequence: TGTGCCAGCAGTCGAGCGGAGGAAATCGGGGCCGGGGAGCTGTTTTTT.

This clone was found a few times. DNA of the CDR3: TGTGCCTGGAGGACAGGGGTCCCGGGGGATGAGCAGTTCTTC. Translating gives CAWRTGVPGDEQFF. The rearrangement uses TRBV30 and TRBJ2-1, with TRBD1 matching 8 bases. The CDR3 is 14 amino acids. Germline trimming cut 3 bases from V and 8 bases from J; bases unmatched to any gene: 9. CDR1 and CDR2 (germline): GTSNPN, SVGIG (reference sequence).